Listed below are T cell receptor beta chains from one sample, sequenced in a study of blood T cell repertoires in COVID-19. Only in-frame clones appear in the TCRdb table, and some are missing; sequencing was by immunoSEQ multiplex PCR. Altogether 170,000 or so clones are present, over 70% being singletons, with the ten largest covering 2.5% to 3%. Sequencing used peripheral blood. These receptors were collected from a woman aged 55-69 years with acute or convalescent COVID-19. The conserved cysteine and the conserved F or W are not part of the CDR3 here. A D gene is named only where the DNA matches it firmly.

>-|TRBJ2-4|TRBV5-1
ASSLDKAKNIQY
>TRBD2|TRBJ2-3|TRBV19
ASTRLAGGTDTQY
>TRBD1|TRBJ1-2|TRBV28
ASSLIPGTGDYGYT
>-|TRBJ2-2|TRBV10-1
ASSDWQNTGELF
>-|TRBJ1-6|TRBV19
ASSLGVWNNSPLH
>-|TRBJ2-5|TRBV5-6
ASSLENLAAETQY
>-|TRBJ1-2|TRBV3-1/TRBV3-2
ASTLAESGYT
>-|TRBJ1-6|TRBV27
ASSLVAGVNSPLH
>TRBD1|TRBJ2-7|TRBV4-3
ASSQEGQGAYEQY
>TRBD1|TRBJ1-5|TRBV2
ASSAGQGQGRQPQH
>-|TRBJ1-1|TRBV9
ASSVITGPEAF